This TCR beta chain was retrieved from a study of radiotherapy plus CTLA-4 blockade in lung cancer. The overall study: Among enrolled patients, under 20% responded and 31% achieved disease control.

The study gave focal radiation plus ipilimumab CTLA-4 blockade to patients with chemo-refractory metastatic non-small-cell lung cancer. The germline V and J ends were trimmed by 0 bases and 6 bases, with 15 bases remaining between them. This CDR3 contains 15 residues. Germline assignment: CDR1 MGHRA and CDR2 YSYEKL. A single count supports this clone. What it recognizes is unknown. General study results and limits: Radiotherapy was combined with ipilimumab, and tumor-derived TCR clones then expanded in blood.

The table came from immunoSEQ multiplex PCR; TCRdb's copy has only in-frame clones and leaves some out. The data contain about 100,000 clones, 83% of them singletons. This rearrangement joins TRBV4-1 to TRBJ2-7, with D unclear. The sequence came from a human donor with non-small cell lung cancer who had stable disease on radiotherapy plus ipilimumab. The source was peripheral blood, collected from a patient treated with radiotherapy plus ipilimumab. The chain's CDR3 is CASSQDRGLAPEQYF. The CDR3 DNA is TGCGCCAGCAGCCAAGATCGCGGCCTCGCGCCCGAGCAGTACTTC.